This T cell receptor beta chain stems from a study of T-cell reconstitution after alpha-beta-depleted transplantation in children. Preparation of the TCRbeta library used unique molecular identifiers. TCRdb passed the PCR reads through MiXCR, listing each CDR3 protein once. This table has roughly 160,000 distinct CDR3 sequences, approximately 12% appearing once. Whole-study results and caveats: Some patients' high day-60 TCRbeta diversity was attributed to recipient cells surviving conditioning. Several hundred rapidly expanded clones from non-depleted graft cells reportedly supplied alpha-beta T cells about two months post-transplant. One year post-transplant, T-cell counts and diversity were largely derived from T cells produced anew.

Remarks on this clonotype: Its antigen is not known.

V was shortened by 5 bases and J by 0 bases, with 13 bases between the two germline ends. The germline V gene has CDR1 LNHDA and CDR2 SQIVND (reference sequence). CDR3 size: 15 residues. The sequenced sample was PBMCs, obtained before TCRalphabeta/CD19-depleted stem cell transplant. The chain employs TRBV19 and TRBJ1-1; D uncertain. The TCR was taken from a boy aged 2 to 10 with acute myeloid leukemia, due to receive a stem cell transplant. CDR3 coding DNA: TGTGCCAGTAGTGCCCGGCCCCCCATGAACACTGAAGCTTTCTTT. Protein product: CASSARPPMNTEAFF. Full variable domain (missing parts from reference TRBV19 and TRBJ1-1): DGGITQSPKYLFRKEGQNVTLSCEQNLNHDAMYWYRQDPGQGLRLIYYSQIVNDFQKGDIAEGYSVSREKKESFPLTVTSAQKNPTAFYLCASSARPPMNTEAFFGQGTRLTVV.